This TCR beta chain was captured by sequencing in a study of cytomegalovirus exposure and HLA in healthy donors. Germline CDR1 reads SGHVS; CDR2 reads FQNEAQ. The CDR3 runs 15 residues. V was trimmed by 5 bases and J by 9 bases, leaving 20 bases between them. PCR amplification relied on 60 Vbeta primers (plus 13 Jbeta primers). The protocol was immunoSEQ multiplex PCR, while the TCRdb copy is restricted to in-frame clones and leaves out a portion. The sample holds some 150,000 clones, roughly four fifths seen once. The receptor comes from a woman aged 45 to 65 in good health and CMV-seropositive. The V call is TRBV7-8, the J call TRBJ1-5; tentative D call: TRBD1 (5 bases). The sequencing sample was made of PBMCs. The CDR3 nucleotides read TGTGCCAGCAGCCCCGGGGAGGGGCGTAGGGGGCCCCAGCATTTT. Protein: CASSPGEGRRGPQHF.